The clone carrying this TCR beta chain has a handful of counts. The antigen is not known. This CDR3 is 15 amino acids long. V dropped 3 bases and J dropped 0 bases, with 11 bases sitting between them. Per the germline V gene, CDR1 is SGHRS and CDR2 is YFSETQ. The data were obtained in a study of T cells after yellow fever vaccination. On the study more broadly: Preparing low-cell-number fractions relied on SMART-Seq v4 Ultra Low Input.

Study-level results: Booster sampling recovered most clones from primary vaccination (approximately 96% CD4, 80% to 90% CD8). The study noted that FACS-sorted repertoires could contain abundant clonotypes contaminating from the bulk population.

Synthesis of TCR cDNA relied on 5'RACE template switching, which attached a universal primer site and UMIs. TCRdb re-derived calls from the 5' RACE reads in MiXCR, one entry per CDR3 protein. Among 80,000 to 100,000 distinct CDR3 sequences listed, 5.8% were seen once. Sequenced here: CD8+ T cells sorted from PBMCs, sampled 10 days after the yellow fever booster vaccination. The V gene is TRBV5-1, the J gene TRBJ2-3; D is perhaps TRBD2 (5 bases). The TCR comes from a man aged 18 to 30 who received the YFV17D yellow fever vaccine. The CDR3 sequence: CASSSQAGSTDTQYF. The CDR3, as DNA: TGCGCCAGCAGCTCCCAGGCGGGTAGCACAGATACGCAGTATTTT.